This T cell receptor (beta chain) appears in the sequencing data of a study of glioma-infiltrating T cells. About the study: Dexamethasone exposure before glioma surgery was limited to six or fewer days. Target coverage was roughly 4- to 10-fold for roughly one million blood T cells.

Amplification of TCR alpha and beta CDR3 regions from RNA used iRepertoire nested multiplex PCR. Via MiXCR, TCRdb re-called the multiplex PCR reads, giving one row per CDR3 protein. The table shows about 380,000 distinct CDR3 sequences, with roughly two fifths occurring only once. CDR3 length: 17 residues. The germline V gene encodes CDR1 DFQATT and CDR2 SNEGSKA (reference sequence). With regard to this clonotype: What it recognizes is unknown.

Study-level points and caveats: Tissue-blood divergence was below expectation in non-neoplastic patients, above in gliomas. Patients with low tissue-blood divergence carried a signature set of shared blood CDR3 motifs.

Source material: glioma tissue, nonneoplastic brain tissue, or PBMCs (not recorded which). The chain links TRBV20-1 to TRBJ2-1; the match to TRBD2 covers 7 bases. The receptor's source is a human donor with low-grade glioma or glioblastoma, undergoing nonglioma brain surgery, or in good health (not recorded which). The CDR3 loop is CSLRLAATKSPYNEQFF. The CDR3 DNA reads TGCAGCTTAAGGCTAGCGGCTACTAAGAGCCCCTACAATGAGCAGTTCTTC.